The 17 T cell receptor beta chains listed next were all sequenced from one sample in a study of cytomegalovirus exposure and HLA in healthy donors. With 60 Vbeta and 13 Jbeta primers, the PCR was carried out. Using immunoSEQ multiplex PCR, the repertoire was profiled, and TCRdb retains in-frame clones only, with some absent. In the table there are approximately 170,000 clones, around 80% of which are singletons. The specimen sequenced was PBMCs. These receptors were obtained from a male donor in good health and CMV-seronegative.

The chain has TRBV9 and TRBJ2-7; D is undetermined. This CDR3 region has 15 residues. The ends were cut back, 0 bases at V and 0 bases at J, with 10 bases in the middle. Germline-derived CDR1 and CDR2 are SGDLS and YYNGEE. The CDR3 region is CASSVAAETSYEQYF. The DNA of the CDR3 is TGTGCCAGCAGCGTAGCGGCGGAAACCTCCTACGAGCAGTACTTC.

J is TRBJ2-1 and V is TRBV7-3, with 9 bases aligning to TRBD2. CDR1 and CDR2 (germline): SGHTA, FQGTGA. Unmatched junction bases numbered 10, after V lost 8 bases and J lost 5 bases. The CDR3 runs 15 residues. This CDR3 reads CASGWAGGHDNEQFF. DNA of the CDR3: TGTGCCAGCGGTTGGGCGGGAGGGCACGACAATGAGCAGTTCTTC.

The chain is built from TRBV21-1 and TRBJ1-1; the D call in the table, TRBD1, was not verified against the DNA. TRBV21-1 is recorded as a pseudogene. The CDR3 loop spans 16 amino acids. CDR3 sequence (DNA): TGTGCCAGCAGGGGTGGACAGGGGGCCAGGGTCACTGAAGCTTTCTTT. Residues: CASRGGQGARVTEAFF.

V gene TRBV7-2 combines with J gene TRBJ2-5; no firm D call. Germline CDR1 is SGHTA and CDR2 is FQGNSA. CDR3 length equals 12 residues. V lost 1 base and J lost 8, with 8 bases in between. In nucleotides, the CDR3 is TGTGCCAGCAGCTTAGTTACCGGTACCCAGTACTTC. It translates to CASSLVTGTQYF.

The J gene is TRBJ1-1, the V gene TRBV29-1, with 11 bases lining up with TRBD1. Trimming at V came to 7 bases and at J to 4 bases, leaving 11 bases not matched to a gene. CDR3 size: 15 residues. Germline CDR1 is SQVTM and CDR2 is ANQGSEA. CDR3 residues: CSARDRGVGSTEAFF. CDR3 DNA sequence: TGCAGCGCCCGGGACAGGGGGGTGGGAAGCACTGAAGCTTTCTTT. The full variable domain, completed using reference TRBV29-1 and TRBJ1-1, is SAVISQKPSRDICQRGTSLTIQCQVDSQVTMMFWYRQQPGQSLTLIATANQGSEATYESGFVIDKFPISRPNLTFSTLTVSNMSPEDSSIYLCSARDRGVGSTEAFFGQGTRLTVV.

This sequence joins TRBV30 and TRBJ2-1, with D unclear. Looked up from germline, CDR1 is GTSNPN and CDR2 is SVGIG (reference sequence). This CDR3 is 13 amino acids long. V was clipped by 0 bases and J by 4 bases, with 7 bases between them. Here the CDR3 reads CAWSVSVYNEQFF. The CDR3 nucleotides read TGTGCCTGGAGTGTGTCGGTATACAATGAGCAGTTCTTC.

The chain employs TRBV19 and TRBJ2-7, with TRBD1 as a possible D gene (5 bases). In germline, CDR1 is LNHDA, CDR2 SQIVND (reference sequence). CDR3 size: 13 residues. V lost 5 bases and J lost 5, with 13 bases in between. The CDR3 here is CASSPDSLDEQYF. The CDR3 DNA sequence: TGTGCCAGTAGTCCTGACAGTCTAGACGAGCAGTACTTC. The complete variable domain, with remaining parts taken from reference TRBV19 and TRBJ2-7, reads DGGITQSPKYLFRKEGQNVTLSCEQNLNHDAMYWYRQDPGQGLRLIYYSQIVNDFQKGDIAEGYSVSREKKESFPLTVTSAQKNPTAFYLCASSPDSLDEQYFGPGTRLTVT.

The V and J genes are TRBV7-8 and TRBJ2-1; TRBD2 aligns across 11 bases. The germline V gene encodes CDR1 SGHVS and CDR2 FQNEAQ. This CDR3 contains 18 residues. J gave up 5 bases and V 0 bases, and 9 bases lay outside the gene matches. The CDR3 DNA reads TGTGCCAGCAGCTTAGCGCTGAGGACTAGCGGGTACAACAATGAGCAGTTCTTC. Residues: CASSLALRTSGYNNEQFF.

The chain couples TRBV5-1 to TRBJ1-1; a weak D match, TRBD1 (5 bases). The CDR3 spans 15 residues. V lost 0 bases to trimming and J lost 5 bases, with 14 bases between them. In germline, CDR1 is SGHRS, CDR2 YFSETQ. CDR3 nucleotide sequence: TGCGCCAGCAGCTTGGGCGGGGCTGGAGGGACTGAAGCTTTCTTT. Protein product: CASSLGGAGGTEAFF.

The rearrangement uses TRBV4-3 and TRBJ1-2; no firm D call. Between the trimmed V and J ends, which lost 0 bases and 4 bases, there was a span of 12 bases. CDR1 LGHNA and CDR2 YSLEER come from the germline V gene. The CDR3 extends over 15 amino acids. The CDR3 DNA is TGCGCCAGCAGCCAAGAGTCCAGGTCAGCCTATGGCTACACCTTC. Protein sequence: CASSQESRSAYGYTF.

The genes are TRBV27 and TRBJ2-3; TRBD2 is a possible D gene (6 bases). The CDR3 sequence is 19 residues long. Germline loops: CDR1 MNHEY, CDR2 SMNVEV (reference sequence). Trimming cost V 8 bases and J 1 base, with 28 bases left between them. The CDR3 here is CASGFQGWIPGTGTDTQYF. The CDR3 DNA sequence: TGTGCCAGCGGATTTCAGGGCTGGATTCCGGGGACTGGCACAGATACGCAGTATTTT.

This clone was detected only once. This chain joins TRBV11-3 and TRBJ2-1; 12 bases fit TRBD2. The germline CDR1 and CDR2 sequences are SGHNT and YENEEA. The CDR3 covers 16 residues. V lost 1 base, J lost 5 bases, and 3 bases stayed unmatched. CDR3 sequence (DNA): TGTGCCAGCAGCTTAGGACTAGCGGGAGTCCACAATGAGCAGTTCTTC. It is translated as CASSLGLAGVHNEQFF.

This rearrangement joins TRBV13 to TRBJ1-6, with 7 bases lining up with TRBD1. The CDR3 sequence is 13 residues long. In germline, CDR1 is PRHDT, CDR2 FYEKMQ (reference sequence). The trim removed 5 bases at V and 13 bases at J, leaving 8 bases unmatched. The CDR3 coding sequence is TGTGCCAGCAGCCAGGGACAGTCTTTCCCCCTCCACTTT. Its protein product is CASSQGQSFPLHF.

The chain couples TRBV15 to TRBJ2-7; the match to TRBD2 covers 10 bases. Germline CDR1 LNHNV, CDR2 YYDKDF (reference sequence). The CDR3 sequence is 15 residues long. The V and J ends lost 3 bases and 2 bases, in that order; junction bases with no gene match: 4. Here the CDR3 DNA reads TGTGCCACCAGCAGGGGGACTAGCGCTCCCTACGAGCAGTACTTC. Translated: CATSRGTSAPYEQYF.

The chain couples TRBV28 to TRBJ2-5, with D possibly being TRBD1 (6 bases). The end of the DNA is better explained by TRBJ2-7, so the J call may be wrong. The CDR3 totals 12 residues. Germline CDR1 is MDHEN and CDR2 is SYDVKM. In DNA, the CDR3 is TGTGCCAGCAGCGGCGACAGGTACGAGCAGTACTTC. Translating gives CASSGDRYEQYF.

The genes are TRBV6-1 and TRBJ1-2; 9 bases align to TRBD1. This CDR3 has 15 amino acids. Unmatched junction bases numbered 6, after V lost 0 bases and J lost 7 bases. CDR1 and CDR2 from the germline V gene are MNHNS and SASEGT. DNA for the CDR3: TGTGCCAGCAGTGAAGCAACAGGGGGCGACGGTGGCTACACCTTC. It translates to CASSEATGGDGGYTF.

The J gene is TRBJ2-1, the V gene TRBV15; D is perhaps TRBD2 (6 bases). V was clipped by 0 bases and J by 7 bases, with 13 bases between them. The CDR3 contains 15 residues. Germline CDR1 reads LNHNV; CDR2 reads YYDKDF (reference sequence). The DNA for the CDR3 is TGTGCCACCAGCAGAGAAAAGGGACTTCGGAATGAGCAGTTCTTC. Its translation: CATSREKGLRNEQFF.